The table lists the clone carrying this TCR beta chain with a count of one. The antigen is unknown. This sample stems from a study of cytomegalovirus exposure and HLA in healthy donors. Study outcomes and limitations: Reportedly, diagnosis of cytomegalovirus status by the classifier showed high specificity and sensitivity. The productive fraction for most TCR beta V segments was about 90% or about 30% in an earlier analysis. The likely explanation for a cluster of highly shared sequence variants was sequencing artifact. Owing to their indistinguishability, certain V segments, notably TRBV6-2 and TRBV6-3, were excluded.

The PCR ran on 60 Vbeta and 13 Jbeta primers. Data came from immunoSEQ multiplex PCR; TCRdb stores just in-frame clones and leaves some out. The data contain about 120,000 clones, around 82% of them singletons. With 6 bases clipped from V and 3 bases from J, the junction kept 8 bases outside the gene matches. The CDR3 runs to 15 residues. Per the germline V gene, CDR1 is MNHNY and CDR2 is SVGAGI (reference sequence). The chain employs TRBV6-6 and TRBJ1-5; the match to TRBD1 covers 7 bases. This TCR came from a woman aged 40-49 years in good health and CMV-seropositive. Sequenced: PBMCs. CDR3 nucleotides: TGTGCCAGCAGCATCGGGACAGCGAACAATCAGCCCCAGCATTTT. It encodes CASSIGTANNQPQHF.